This TCR beta chain was identified during a study of cytomegalovirus exposure and HLA in healthy donors. Remarks on this clone: Its antigen is unidentified.

Study findings and constraints: Immune exposure information available was restricted to CMV serostatus. Per published accounts, TCR beta sequences correctly predicted the HLA-A and HLA-B alleles of most subjects. One later analysis reportedly identified an Asian-associated ancestry cluster that showed fewer N-insertions than the approximately 710-donor mean. Apparent HLA restriction characterized most CMV-associated TCR beta chains in a later analysis.

Amplification used 60 Vbeta primers and 13 Jbeta primers. Sequencing was performed with immunoSEQ multiplex PCR; in TCRdb, only in-frame clones are kept and a portion is missing. This sample has around 200,000 clones; 82% occur once, and the top ten carry roughly 0.58%. V lost 3 bases, J lost 7 bases, and 7 bases stayed unmatched. The CDR3 is made up of 16 amino acids. In germline, CDR1 is SGHDN, CDR2 FVKESK. The sequencing sample was made of PBMCs. The receptor was isolated from a woman between 40 and 50 years old in good health and CMV-seronegative. V gene TRBV14 combines with J gene TRBJ2-3; TRBD2 agrees at 13 bases. The DNA of the CDR3 is TGTGCCAGCAGCCACTCCGGGACTAGCGGGACAAATACGCAGTATTTT. It yields the protein CASSHSGTSGTNTQYF. Looking up the rest from reference TRBV14 and TRBJ2-3 gives the full variable domain: EAGVTQFPSHSVIEKGQTVTLRCDPISGHDNLYWYRRVMGKEIKFLLHFVKESKQDESGMPNNRFLAERTGGTYSTLKVQPAELEDSGVYFCASSHSGTSGTNTQYFGPGTRLTVL.